What follows describes a single TCR beta chain. This record belongs to a study of graft-versus-host responses after intestinal transplantation. Turning to the study itself: Transplant types were multivisceral, liver-intestinal, or isolated intestinal.

Germline V CDR1 and CDR2: SGHDT, YYEEEE. Trimming removed 3 bases from V and 8 bases from J, with 17 bases in between. This CDR3 is built from 15 residues. Assay: immunoSEQ multiplex PCR; the TCRdb copy retains only in-frame clones and omits some. The sample holds around 18,000 clones, approximately 80% seen once. This TCR was sampled from a human patient who received an intestinal transplant, so some T cells may come from the graft donor. V usage is TRBV5-6 and J usage is TRBJ1-4; D remains unclear. Sequences were derived from PBMCs, sampled 14 days after transplant. The CDR3 protein is CASSSAPLLGEKLFF. As DNA, the CDR3 is TGTGCCAGCAGCTCTGCCCCCTTACTGGGAGAAAAACTGTTTTTT.